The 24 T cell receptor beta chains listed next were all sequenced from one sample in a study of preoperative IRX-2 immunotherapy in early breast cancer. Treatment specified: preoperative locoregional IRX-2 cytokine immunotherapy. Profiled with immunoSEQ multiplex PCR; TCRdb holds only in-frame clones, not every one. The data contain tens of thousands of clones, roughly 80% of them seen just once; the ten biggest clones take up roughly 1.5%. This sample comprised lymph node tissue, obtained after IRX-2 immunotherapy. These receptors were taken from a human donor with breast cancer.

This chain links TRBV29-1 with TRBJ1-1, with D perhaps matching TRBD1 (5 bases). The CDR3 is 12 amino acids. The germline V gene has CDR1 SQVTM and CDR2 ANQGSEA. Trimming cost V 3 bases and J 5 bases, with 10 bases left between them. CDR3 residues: CSVDRAGTEAFF. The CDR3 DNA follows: TGCAGCGTTGACAGGGCTGGTACTGAAGCTTTCTTT.

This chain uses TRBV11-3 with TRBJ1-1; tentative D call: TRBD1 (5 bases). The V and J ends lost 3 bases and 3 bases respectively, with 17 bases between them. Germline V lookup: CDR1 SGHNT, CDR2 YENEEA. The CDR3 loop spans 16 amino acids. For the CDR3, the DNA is TGTGCCAGCAGCTTTGTCGGTGTCGGGGCTCACACTGAAGCTTTCTTT. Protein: CASSFVGVGAHTEAFF.

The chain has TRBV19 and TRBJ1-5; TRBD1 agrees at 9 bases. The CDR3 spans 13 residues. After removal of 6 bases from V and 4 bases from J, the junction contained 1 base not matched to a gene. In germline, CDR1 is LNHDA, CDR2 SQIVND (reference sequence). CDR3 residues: CASRGQGNQPQHF. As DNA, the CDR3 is TGTGCCAGTAGGGGACAGGGAAATCAGCCCCAGCATTTT.

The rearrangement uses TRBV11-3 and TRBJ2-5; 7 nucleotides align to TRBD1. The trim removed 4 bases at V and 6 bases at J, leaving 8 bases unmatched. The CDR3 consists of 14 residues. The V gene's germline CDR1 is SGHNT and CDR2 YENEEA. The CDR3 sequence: CASSSTGSMKTQYF. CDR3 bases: TGTGCCAGCAGCTCGACAGGGAGTATGAAGACCCAGTACTTC.

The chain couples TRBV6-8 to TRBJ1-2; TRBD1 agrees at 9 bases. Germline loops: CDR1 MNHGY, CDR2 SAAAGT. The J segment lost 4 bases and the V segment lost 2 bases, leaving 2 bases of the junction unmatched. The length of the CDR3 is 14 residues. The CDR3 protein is CASSYRGQGYGYTF. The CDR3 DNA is TGTGCCAGCAGTTACCGGGGACAGGGCTATGGCTACACCTTC.

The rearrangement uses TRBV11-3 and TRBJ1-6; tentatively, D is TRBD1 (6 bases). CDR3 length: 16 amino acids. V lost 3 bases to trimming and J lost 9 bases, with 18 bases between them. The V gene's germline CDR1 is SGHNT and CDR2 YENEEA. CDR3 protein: CASSLGGARGISPLHF. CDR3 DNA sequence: TGTGCCAGCAGCTTGGGGGGGGCGCGGGGAATTTCACCCCTCCACTTT. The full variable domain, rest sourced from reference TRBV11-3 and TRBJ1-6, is EAGVVQSPRYKIIEKKQPVAFWCNPISGHNTLYWYLQNLGQGPELLIRYENEEAVDDSQLPKDRFSAERLKGVDSTLKIQPAELGDSAVYLCASSLGGARGISPLHFGNGTRLTVT.

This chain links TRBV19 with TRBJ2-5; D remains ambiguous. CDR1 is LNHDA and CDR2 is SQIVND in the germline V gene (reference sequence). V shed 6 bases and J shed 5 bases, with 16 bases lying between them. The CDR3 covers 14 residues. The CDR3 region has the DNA TGTGCCAGTAGGCCGGACGGGTTGTTCGAGACCCAGTACTTC. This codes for CASRPDGLFETQYF.

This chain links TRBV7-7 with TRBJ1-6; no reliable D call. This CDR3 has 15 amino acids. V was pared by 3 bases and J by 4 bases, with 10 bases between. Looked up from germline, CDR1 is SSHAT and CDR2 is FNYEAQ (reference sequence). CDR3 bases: TGTGCCAGCAGCTTGAGGCGGGATTATAATTCACCCCTCCACTTT. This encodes CASSLRRDYNSPLHF.

This chain's CDR3 is CASSYGGWNEKLFF. CDR3 bases: TGTGCCAGCAGTTACGGAGGGTGGAATGAAAAACTGTTTTTT. V usage is TRBV6-8 and J usage is TRBJ1-4; D is ambiguous. Germline CDR1 reads MNHGY; CDR2 reads SAAAGT. Trimming took off 2 bases at V and 5 bases at J, with 9 bases between the two ends. CDR3 size: 14 residues.

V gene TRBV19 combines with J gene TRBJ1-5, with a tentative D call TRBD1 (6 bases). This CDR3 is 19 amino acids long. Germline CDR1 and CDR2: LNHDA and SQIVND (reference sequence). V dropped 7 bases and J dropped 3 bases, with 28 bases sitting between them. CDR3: CASTPQGGMMGGYNQPQHF. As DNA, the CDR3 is TGTGCCAGTACCCCACAGGGTGGTATGATGGGCGGTTACAATCAGCCCCAGCATTTT.

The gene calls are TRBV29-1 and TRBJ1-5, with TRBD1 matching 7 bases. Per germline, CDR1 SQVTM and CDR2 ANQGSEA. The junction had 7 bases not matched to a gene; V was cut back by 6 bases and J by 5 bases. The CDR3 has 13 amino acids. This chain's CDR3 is CSVGTVPHQPQHF. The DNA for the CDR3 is TGCAGCGTCGGGACAGTACCCCATCAGCCCCAGCATTTT.

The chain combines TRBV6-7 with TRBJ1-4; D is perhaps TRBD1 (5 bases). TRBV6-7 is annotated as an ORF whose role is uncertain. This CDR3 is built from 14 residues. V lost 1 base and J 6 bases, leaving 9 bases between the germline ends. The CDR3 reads CASSYFPGDEKLFF. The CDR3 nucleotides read TGTGCCAGCAGTTACTTTCCGGGGGATGAAAAACTGTTTTTT.

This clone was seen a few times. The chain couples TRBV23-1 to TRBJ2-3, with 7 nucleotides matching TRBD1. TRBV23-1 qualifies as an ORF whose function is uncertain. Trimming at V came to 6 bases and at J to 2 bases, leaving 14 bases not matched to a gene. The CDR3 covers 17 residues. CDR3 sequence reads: CASSQVRTGFSTDTQYF. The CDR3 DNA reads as TGCGCCAGCAGCCAAGTCCGGACAGGTTTTTCCACAGATACGCAGTATTTT.

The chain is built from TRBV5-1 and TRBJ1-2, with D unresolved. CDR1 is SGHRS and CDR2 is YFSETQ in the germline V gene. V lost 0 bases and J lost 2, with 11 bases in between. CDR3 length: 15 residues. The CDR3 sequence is CASSLGPTANYGYTF. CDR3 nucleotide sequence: TGCGCCAGCAGCTTGGGGCCAACAGCCAACTATGGCTACACCTTC. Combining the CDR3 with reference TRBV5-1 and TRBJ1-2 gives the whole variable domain KAGVTQTPRYLIKTRGQQVTLSCSPISGHRSVSWYQQTPGQGLQFLFEYFSETQRNKGNFPGRFSGRQFSNSRSEMNVSTLELGDSALYLCASSLGPTANYGYTFGSGTRLTVV.

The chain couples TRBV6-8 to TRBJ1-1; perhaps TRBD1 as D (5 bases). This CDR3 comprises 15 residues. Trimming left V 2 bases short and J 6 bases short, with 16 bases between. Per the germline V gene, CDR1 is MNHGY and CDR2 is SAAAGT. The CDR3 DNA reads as TGTGCCAGCAGTTACCAGGGTTTCCGAACTCCTGAAGCTTTCTTT. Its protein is CASSYQGFRTPEAFF.

The CDR3 DNA is TGTGCCAGTAGTATAGTTCCGACAGGGGGGAATGAGCAGTTCTTC. It codes for CASSIVPTGGNEQFF. V usage is TRBV19 and J usage is TRBJ2-1, with 9 bases matching TRBD1. Germline lookup yields CDR1 LNHDA and CDR2 SQIVND (reference sequence). This CDR3 spans 15 amino acids. The V and J ends lost 1 base and 7 bases, in that order; junction bases with no gene match: 5.

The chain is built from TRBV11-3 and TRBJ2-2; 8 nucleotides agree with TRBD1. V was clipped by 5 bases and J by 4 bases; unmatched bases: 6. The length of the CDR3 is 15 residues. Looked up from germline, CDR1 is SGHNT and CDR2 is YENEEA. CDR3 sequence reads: CASSTDRGFTGELFF. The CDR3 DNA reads TGTGCCAGCAGCACTGACAGGGGATTCACCGGGGAGCTGTTTTTT.

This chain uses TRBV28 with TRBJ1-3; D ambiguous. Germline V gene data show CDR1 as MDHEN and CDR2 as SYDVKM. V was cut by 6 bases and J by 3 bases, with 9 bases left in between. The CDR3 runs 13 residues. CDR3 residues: CASSLSDGNTIYF. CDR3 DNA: TGTGCCAGCAGCCTATCTGATGGAAACACCATATATTTT.

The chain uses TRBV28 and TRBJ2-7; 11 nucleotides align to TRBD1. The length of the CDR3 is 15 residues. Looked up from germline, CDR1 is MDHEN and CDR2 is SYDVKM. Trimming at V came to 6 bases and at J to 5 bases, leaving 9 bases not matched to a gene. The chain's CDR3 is CASSPAGTGGNEQYF. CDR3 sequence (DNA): TGTGCCAGCAGCCCAGCCGGGACAGGGGGAAACGAGCAGTACTTC.

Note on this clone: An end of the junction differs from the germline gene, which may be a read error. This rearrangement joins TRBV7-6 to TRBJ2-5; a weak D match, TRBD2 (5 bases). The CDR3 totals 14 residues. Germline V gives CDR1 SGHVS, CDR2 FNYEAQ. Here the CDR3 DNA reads TGTGCTAGCAGCCGGGATCTAGGACAAGAGACCCAGTACTTC. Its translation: CASSRDLGQETQYF. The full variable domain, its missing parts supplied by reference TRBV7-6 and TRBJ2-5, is GAGVSQSPRYKVTKRGQDVALRCDPISGHVSLYWYRQALGQGPEFLTYFNYEAQQDKSGLPNDRFSAERPEGSISTLTIQRTEQRDSAMYRCASSRDLGQETQYFGPGTRLLVL.

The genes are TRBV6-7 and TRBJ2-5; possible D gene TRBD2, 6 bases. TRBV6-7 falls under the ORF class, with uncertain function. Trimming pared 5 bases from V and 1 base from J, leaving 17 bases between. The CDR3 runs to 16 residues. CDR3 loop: CASSTVLGSGQETQYF. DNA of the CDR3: TGTGCCAGCAGTACCGTCCTAGGTAGCGGCCAAGAGACCCAGTACTTC.

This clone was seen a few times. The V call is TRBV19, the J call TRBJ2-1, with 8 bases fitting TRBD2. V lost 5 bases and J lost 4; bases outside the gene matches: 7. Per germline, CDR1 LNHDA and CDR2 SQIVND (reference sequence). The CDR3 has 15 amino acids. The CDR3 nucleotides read TGTGCCAGTAGTCTACTAGCGGCAGATTACAATGAGCAGTTCTTC. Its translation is CASSLLAADYNEQFF.

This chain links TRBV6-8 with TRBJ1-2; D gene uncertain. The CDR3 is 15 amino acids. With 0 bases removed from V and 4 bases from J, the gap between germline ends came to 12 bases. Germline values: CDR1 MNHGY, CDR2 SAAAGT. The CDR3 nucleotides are TGTGCCAGCAGTTACTCTACCAGAGCAACCTATGGCTACACCTTC. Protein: CASSYSTRATYGYTF.

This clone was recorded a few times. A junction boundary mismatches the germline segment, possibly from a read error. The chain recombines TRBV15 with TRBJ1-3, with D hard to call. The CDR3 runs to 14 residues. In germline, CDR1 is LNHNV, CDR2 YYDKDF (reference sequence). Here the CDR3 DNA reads TGTGCCACTAGCAAAGACAAATCTGGAAACACCATATATTTT. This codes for CATSKDKSGNTIYF.